This TCR beta chain was sequenced in a study of monozygotic twins with inflammatory bowel disease. Study findings and constraints: No separation of different T cell subtypes was possible. Evidence did not back any single strong signal or clonotype linked to IBD.

Blood was drawn once per donor, and each sample measured about 2.3 ml. The CDR3 consists of 14 residues. CDR1 is SGHVS and CDR2 is FNYEAQ in the germline V gene. About this clonotype itself: Antigen: not known.

TCRdb reworked the 5' RACE reads into one entry per CDR3 protein, no DNA. The listing contains approximately 160,000 distinct CDR3 sequences. The source is a human donor with ulcerative colitis or Crohn's disease, or a healthy co-twin of an affected twin (not recorded which). This chain joins TRBV7-6 and TRBJ2-7. Sequences were obtained from blood. The CDR3 is CASSRWTSNYEQYF.